This T cell receptor beta chain was recovered during a study of blood T cell repertoires in COVID-19. Study information: COVID-19 samples collected from the United States, Italy and Spain covered acute and convalescent phases.

Recruits, aged roughly 18 to 90 years, lived in 24 US areas. Donors were grouped by their self-reported clinical history. This CDR3 has 13 residues. Per germline, CDR1 ENHRY and CDR2 SYGVKD. V was shortened by 6 bases and J by 1 base, with 9 bases between the two germline ends. Original analysis: The authors estimated nucleated cell counts from reference gene primer amplification. Data came from immunoSEQ multiplex PCR; TCRdb stores just in-frame clones and leaves some out. That table is the source of V, J and clone size, and D and trimming were worked out from the DNA. Of a few hundred thousand clones listed, 85% to 90% are singletons.

The clonotype originates from a man aged 25-40 years who had recovered from COVID-19. The sequenced sample was PBMCs or T cells enriched from blood (not recorded which). The genes are TRBV10-3 and TRBJ1-1; a possible D gene is TRBD1 (5 bases). CDR3 protein: CAIRTQENTEAFF. CDR3 in DNA: TGTGCCATCAGGACACAGGAGAACACTGAAGCTTTCTTT.